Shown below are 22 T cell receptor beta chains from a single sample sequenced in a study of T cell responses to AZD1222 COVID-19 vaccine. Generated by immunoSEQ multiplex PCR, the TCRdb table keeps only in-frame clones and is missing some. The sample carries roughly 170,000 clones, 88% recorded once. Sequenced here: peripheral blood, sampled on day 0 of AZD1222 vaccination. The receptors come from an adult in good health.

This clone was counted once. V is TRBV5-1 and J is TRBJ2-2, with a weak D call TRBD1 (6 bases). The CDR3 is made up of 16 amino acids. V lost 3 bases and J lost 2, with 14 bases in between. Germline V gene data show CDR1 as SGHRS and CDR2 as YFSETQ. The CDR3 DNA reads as TGCGCCAGCAGCTCCGCAGGGACATTTAACACCGGGGAGCTGTTTTTT. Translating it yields CASSSAGTFNTGELFF.

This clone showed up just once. The CDR3 loop reads CASSVESFNEQFF. CDR3 DNA sequence: TGTGCCAGCAGCGTAGAAAGTTTCAATGAGCAGTTCTTC. This chain connects TRBV9 to TRBJ2-1; the D is unclear. There are 13 residues in the CDR3. Germline V lookup: CDR1 SGDLS, CDR2 YYNGEE. Trimming removed 0 bases at V and 6 bases at J, with 7 bases between.

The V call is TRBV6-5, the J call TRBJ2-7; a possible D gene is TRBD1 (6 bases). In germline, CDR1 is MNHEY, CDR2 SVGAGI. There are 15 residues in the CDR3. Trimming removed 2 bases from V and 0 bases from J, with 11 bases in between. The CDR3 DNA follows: TGTGCCAGCAGTTACGCGGACAGCAACTCCTACGAGCAGTACTTC. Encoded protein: CASSYADSNSYEQYF.

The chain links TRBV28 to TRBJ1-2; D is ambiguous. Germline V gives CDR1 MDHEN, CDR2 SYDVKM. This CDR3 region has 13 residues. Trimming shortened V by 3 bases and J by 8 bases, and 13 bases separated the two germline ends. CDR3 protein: CASSLAAMGGYTF. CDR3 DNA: TGTGCCAGCAGTTTGGCGGCGATGGGCGGCTACACCTTC.

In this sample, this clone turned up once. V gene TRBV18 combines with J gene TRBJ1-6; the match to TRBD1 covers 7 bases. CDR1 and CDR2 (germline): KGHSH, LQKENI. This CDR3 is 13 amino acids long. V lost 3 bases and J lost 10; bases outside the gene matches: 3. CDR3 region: CASSPTGDSPLHF. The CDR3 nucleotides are TGTGCCAGCTCACCCACAGGGGACTCACCCCTCCACTTT.

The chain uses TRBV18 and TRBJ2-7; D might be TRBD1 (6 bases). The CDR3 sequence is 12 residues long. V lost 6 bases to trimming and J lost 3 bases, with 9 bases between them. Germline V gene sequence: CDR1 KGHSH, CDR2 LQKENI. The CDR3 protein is CASSLQGYEQYF. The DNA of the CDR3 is TGTGCCAGCTCCTTACAGGGCTACGAGCAGTACTTC.

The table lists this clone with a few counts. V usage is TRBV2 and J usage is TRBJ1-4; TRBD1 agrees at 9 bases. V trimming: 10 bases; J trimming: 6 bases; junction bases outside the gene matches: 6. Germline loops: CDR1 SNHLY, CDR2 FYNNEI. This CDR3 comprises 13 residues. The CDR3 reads CATSRDRDEKLFF. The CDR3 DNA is TGTGCCACCTCCCGGGACAGGGATGAAAAACTGTTTTTT.

CDR3 nucleotide sequence: TGCGCCAGCAGCCAAGGCCCCAATAGCAATCAGCCCCAGCATTTT. Its protein product is CASSQGPNSNQPQHF. The J gene is TRBJ1-5, the V gene TRBV4-1; D is unresolved. The CDR3 runs 15 residues. Germline V lookup: CDR1 MGHRA, CDR2 YSYEKL. The ends were cut back, 1 base at V and 0 bases at J, with 7 bases in the middle.

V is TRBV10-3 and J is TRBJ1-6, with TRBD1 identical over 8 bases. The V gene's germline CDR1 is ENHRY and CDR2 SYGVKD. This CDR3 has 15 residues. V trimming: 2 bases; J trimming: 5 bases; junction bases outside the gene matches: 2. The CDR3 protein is CAISEGDRHNSPLHF. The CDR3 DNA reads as TGTGCCATCAGTGAGGGGGACAGGCATAATTCACCCCTCCACTTT.

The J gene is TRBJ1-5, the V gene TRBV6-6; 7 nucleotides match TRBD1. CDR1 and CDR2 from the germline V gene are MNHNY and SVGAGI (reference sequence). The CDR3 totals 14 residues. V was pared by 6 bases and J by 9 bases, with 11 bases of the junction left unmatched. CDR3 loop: CASSQGQWIGPQHF. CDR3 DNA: TGTGCCAGCAGCCAGGGACAGTGGATTGGGCCCCAGCATTTT.

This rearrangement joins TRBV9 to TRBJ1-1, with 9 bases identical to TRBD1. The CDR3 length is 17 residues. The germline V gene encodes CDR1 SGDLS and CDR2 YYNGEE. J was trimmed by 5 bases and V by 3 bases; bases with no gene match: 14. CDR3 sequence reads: CASSASSYRGRGTEAFF. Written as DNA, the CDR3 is TGTGCCAGCAGCGCCTCTTCTTACAGGGGGCGCGGTACTGAAGCTTTCTTT.

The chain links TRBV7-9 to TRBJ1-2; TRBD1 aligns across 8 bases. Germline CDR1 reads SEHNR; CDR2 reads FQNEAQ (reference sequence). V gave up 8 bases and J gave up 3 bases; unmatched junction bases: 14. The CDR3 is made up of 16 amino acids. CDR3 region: CASRGQAKIRDYGYTF. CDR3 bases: TGTGCCAGCCGGGGACAGGCTAAGATAAGGGACTATGGCTACACCTTC.

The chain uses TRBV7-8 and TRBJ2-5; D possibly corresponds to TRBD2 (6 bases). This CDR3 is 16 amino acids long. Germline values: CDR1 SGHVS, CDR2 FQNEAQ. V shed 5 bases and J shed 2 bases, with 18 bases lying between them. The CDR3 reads CASSPPPGGAQETQYF. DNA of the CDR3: TGTGCCAGCAGCCCACCCCCGGGCGGGGCTCAAGAGACCCAGTACTTC.

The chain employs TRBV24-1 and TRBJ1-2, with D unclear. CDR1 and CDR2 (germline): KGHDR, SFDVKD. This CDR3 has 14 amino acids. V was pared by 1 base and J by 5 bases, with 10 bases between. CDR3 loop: CATSDLTLEYGYTF. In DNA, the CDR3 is TGTGCCACCAGTGATTTAACATTGGAGTATGGCTACACCTTC.

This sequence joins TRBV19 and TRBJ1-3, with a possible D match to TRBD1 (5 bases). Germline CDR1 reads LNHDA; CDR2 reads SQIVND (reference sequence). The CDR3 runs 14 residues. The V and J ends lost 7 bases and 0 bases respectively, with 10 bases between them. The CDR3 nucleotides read TGTGCCAGTAATCGTGGGGGCTCTGGAAACACCATATATTTT. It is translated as CASNRGGSGNTIYF.

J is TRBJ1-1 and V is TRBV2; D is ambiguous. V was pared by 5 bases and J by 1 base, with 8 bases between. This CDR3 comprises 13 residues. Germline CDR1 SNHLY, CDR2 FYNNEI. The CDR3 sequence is CASSMGKNTEAFF. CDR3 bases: TGTGCCAGCAGTATGGGTAAGAACACTGAAGCTTTCTTT.

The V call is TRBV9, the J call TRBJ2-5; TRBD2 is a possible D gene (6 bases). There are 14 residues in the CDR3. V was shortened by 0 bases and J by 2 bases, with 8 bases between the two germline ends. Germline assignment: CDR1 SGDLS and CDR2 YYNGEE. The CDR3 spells CASSVVGGQETQYF. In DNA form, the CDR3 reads TGTGCCAGCAGCGTAGTCGGGGGACAAGAGACCCAGTACTTC.

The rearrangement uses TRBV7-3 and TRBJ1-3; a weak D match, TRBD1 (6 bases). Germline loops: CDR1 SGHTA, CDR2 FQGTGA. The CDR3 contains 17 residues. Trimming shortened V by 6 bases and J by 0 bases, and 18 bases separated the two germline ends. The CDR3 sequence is CASRLHGGQPSGNTIYF. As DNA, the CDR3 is TGTGCCAGCAGATTACACGGGGGGCAACCCTCTGGAAACACCATATATTTT.

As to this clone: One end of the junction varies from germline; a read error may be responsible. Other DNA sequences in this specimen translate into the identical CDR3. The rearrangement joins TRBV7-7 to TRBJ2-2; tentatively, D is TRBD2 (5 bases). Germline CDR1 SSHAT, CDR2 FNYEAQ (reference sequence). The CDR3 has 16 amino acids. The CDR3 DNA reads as TGTGCTAGCAGCTTAGCGTTAAGCAGGAACACCGGGGAGCTGTTTTTT. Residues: CASSLALSRNTGELFF. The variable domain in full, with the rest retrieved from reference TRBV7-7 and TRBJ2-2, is GAGVSQSPRYKVTKRGQDVTLRCDPISSHATLYWYQQALGQGPEFLTYFNYEAQPDKSGLPSDRFSAERPEGSISTLTIQRTEQRDSAMYRCASSLALSRNTGELFFGEGSRLTVL.

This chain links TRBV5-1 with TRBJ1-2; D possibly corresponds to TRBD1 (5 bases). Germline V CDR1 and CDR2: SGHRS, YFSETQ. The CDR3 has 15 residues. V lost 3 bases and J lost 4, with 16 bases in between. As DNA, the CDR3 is TGCGCCAGCAGCTCCATCACAGGACGGCTCTATGGCTACACCTTC. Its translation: CASSSITGRLYGYTF.

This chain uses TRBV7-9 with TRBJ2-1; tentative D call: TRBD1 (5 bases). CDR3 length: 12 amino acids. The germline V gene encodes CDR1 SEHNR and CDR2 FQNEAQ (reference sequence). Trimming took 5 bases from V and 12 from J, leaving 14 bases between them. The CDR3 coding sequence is TGTGCCAGCAGCACCGACAGCCTAGGGCAGTTCTTC. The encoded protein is CASSTDSLGQFF.

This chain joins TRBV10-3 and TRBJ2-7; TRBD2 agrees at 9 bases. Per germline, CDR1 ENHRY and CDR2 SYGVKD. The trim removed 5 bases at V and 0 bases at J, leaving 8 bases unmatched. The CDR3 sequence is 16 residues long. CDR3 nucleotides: TGTGCCATCAGTCGGAAGGGTAGCGGGGGCTCCTACGAGCAGTACTTC. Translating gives CAISRKGSGGSYEQYF.